This T cell receptor beta chain is from a study of CD8 T cells in Susac syndrome. CD8+ and CD4+ T cells circulating in blood were sequenced for TCR beta. RNA amounts of roughly 0.5 to 1 ug underwent reverse transcription with random hexamers. TCRdb re-called the immunoSEQ multiplex PCR reads through MiXCR, storing one row per CDR3 protein. The data contain some 200,000 distinct CDR3 sequences, roughly 91% of them singletons. The V gene's germline CDR1 is SGHKS and CDR2 YYEKEE (reference sequence). The length of the CDR3 is 15 residues. V dropped 4 bases and J dropped 0 bases, with 11 bases sitting between them.

The sequenced sample consisted of CD4+ T cells from PBMCs. The source is a human donor with Susac syndrome. The chain carries TRBV5-5 and TRBJ2-1; tentative D call: TRBD1 (6 bases). CDR3 residues: CASSRQESSYNEQFF. The CDR3 DNA sequence: TGTGCCAGCAGCCGACAGGAGAGCTCCTACAATGAGCAGTTCTTC.